Listed below are T cell receptor beta chains from one sample, sequenced in a study of shared clonotypes between healthy human individuals. Repertoires were generated with immunoSEQ multiplex PCR, while TCRdb's copy carries only in-frame clones and drops some. In the table there are about 870,000 clones, almost 95% of which are singletons. Sequencing used naive CD8+ T cells sorted from blood. These receptors were obtained from a man aged 25 to 40 in good health. The CDR3 runs from the conserved cysteine through the conserved F or W. The D gene is left open where the match is weak.

NA	TRBV5-6	TRBJ1-2	CASSQAGGGYGYTF
NA	TRBV18	TRBJ2-5	CASSPTGTVDQETQYF
TRBD2	TRBV9	TRBJ2-1	CASSPWTGTSGKEGEQFF
NA	TRBV11-2	TRBJ2-5	CASSLVLGLQETQYF
NA	TRBV7-9	TRBJ2-2	CASSLPLGVTNTGELFF
NA	TRBV15	TRBJ2-7	CATSRAVVGSRREQYF
NA	TRBV7-2	TRBJ2-7	CASSFSGGRFSYEQYF
TRBD2	TRBV7-9	TRBJ2-1	CASSQGLAGVGYNEQFF
TRBD1	TRBV7-9	TRBJ2-7	CASSGGQGGFRSEQYF
TRBD1	TRBV9	TRBJ2-5	CASSRGDSTQETQYF
NA	TRBV15	TRBJ1-4	CATSRHYEMGTTNEKLFF
TRBD1	TRBV10-3	TRBJ2-7	CAISEIRTGGVFDEQYF
NA	TRBV7-6	TRBJ2-3	CASSSRAGSGTDTQYF
TRBD2	TRBV7-9	TRBJ2-7	CASSSGLARNEQYF
TRBD2	TRBV12-5	TRBJ2-2	CASGFGGLAGTNTGELFF
NA	TRBV27	TRBJ2-5	CASSSQVGETQYF
NA	TRBV14	TRBJ2-3	CASSRWTFTADTQYF
NA	TRBV30	TRBJ2-3	CAWSAGDPTDTQYF
TRBD1	TRBV4-1	TRBJ1-5	CASSQGPGGVLAYSNQPQHF
NA	TRBV7-9	TRBJ2-3	CASSLVTPGDTQYF
TRBD1	TRBV28	TRBJ2-7	CASSPPDRVGEQYF
NA	TRBV28	TRBJ2-7	CASRTERPRTYEQYF
NA	TRBV7-2	TRBJ2-2	CASSPPELAIPGELFF
NA	TRBV28	TRBJ2-7	CASSDRGLNEQYF
NA	TRBV27	TRBJ2-5	CASSLSGWETQYF
NA	TRBV5-1	TRBJ2-7	CASSLETGSSYEQYF
NA	TRBV6-4	TRBJ2-1	CASSEEGSGNEQFF
NA	TRBV5-4	TRBJ2-7	CASSLEGGLTLISSYEQYF
TRBD2	TRBV5-1	TRBJ2-7	CASRVGLAGSNSYEQYF
NA	TRBV19	TRBJ1-1	CASRTTGGNTEAFF
TRBD1	TRBV12-5	TRBJ2-1	CASGFGDRHNEQFF
TRBD1	TRBV19	TRBJ2-3	CASSIEKRVGQGVFADTQYF
TRBD1	TRBV7-9	TRBJ2-2	CASSNLDRDRDTGELFF
TRBD2	TRBV6-1	TRBJ2-3	CASSSSGPSTDTQYF
TRBD2	TRBV29-1	TRBJ2-1	CSVESSGLYNEQFF
TRBD1	TRBV14	TRBJ2-1	CASSQLGDSHNEQFF
NA	TRBV6-5	TRBJ2-5	CASSYQTGNHETQYF
TRBD1	TRBV13	TRBJ2-1	CASSLETGGDFFDNEQFF
NA	TRBV15	TRBJ2-2	CATSRAASGTPSGELFF
NA	TRBV28	TRBJ2-7	CASSTQERVSYEQYF